This is a list of T cell receptor beta chains from one sample in a study of T cells in Graves' hyperthyroidism and ophthalmopathy. Via MiXCR, TCRdb re-called the multiplex PCR reads, giving one row per CDR3 protein. The table includes 300,000 to 450,000 distinct CDR3 sequences, around a quarter detected once. Sequencing used blood. Receptor source: a man aged 45-65 years with Graves' hyperthyroidism. Both conserved end residues are part of each CDR3. A D gene is named only where the DNA matches it firmly. Only some rows state a clone size, as once, few, many or a class for expanded clones.

DNA | CDR3 | V | size | D | J
TGCAGTGCTAGTGTGCACAGCGCCTACGAGCAGTACTTC | CSASVHSAYEQYF | TRBV20-1 | many | NA | TRBJ2-7
TGTGCCAGCAGACCCGGGGGCTACGAGCAGTACTTC | CASRPGGYEQYF | TRBV2 | many | NA | TRBJ2-7
TGTGCCAGCAGCTTGGGGAACCGCTACGAGCAGTACTTC | CASSLGNRYEQYF | TRBV5-8 | NA | NA | TRBJ2-7
TGTGCCAGCAGTAGGACTTTCTCCTACAATGAGCGGTTCTTC | CASSRTFSYNERFF | TRBV6-1 | NA | NA | TRBJ2-1
TGCAGTGCTAGAGAACCCTGGGGTGGCGGGCCAAGAGTAGATACGCAGTATTTT | CSAREPWGGGPRVDTQYF | TRBV20-1 | NA | NA | TRBJ2-3
TGTGCCAGCGCCAGGGGTTACGAGCAGTACTTC | CASARGYEQYF | TRBV6-1 | NA | NA | TRBJ2-7
TGTGCCAGCAGTTCCTGGGGGGTCGGAAACACCATATATTTT | CASSSWGVGNTIYF | TRBV28 | few | NA | TRBJ1-3
TGCAACGACAGGGGTCGAACCGGGGAGCTGTTTTTT | CNDRGRTGELFF | TRBV29-1 | NA | TRBD1 | TRBJ2-2
TGCGCCAGCAGCCAGGGGTCTCTAGCGGGAGGGCCCAATGAGCAGTTCTTC | CASSQGSLAGGPNEQFF | TRBV4-1 | NA | TRBD2 | TRBJ2-1
TGTGCCAGTAGTATTGGGCCAGGGGCTCAATTGGAGTTCTTC | CASSIGPGAQLEFF | TRBV19 | few | NA | TRBJ2-1
TGTGCCAGCAAGGCTAGCGGGGCAAATGAGCAGTTCTTC | CASKASGANEQFF | TRBV6-4 | NA | TRBD2 | TRBJ2-1